The rows below give T cell receptor beta chains drawn from one sample of a study of blood T cell repertoires in COVID-19. Profiling relied on immunoSEQ multiplex PCR, and the TCRdb table lists in-frame clones only, not all of them. The sample holds hundreds of thousands of clones, roughly 85% seen once. Source material: peripheral blood. The receptors come from an elderly woman with acute or convalescent COVID-19. CDR3s include the opening cysteine and the closing phenylalanine or tryptophan. The D gene is left open where the match is weak. The size field is filled for only some rows; it gives once, few, many or a size class.

clone_size: .
j_call: TRBJ1-1
v_call: TRBV2
d_call: .
cdr3_length: 11
cdr3_nt: TGTGCCAGCATCCAGAGGGCTGAAGCTTTCTTT
cdr3_aa: CASIQRAEAFF

clone_size: .
j_call: TRBJ1-3
v_call: TRBV28
d_call: .
cdr3_length: 14
cdr3_nt: TGTGCCAGCACCCGGGGGGGACTTGGAAACACCATATATTTT
cdr3_aa: CASTRGGLGNTIYF

clone_size: .
j_call: TRBJ2-7
v_call: TRBV6-5
d_call: .
cdr3_length: 15
cdr3_nt: TGTGCCAGCAGAGATAACACCGGAGCGTCCTACGAGCAGTACTTC
cdr3_aa: CASRDNTGASYEQYF

clone_size: .
j_call: TRBJ1-6
v_call: TRBV12-3/TRBV12-4
d_call: TRBD1
cdr3_length: 13
cdr3_nt: TGTGCCAGCAGAAACAGGGGGCCTTCACCCCTCCACTTT
cdr3_aa: CASRNRGPSPLHF

clone_size: once
j_call: TRBJ1-1
v_call: TRBV3-1/TRBV3-2
d_call: .
cdr3_length: 13
cdr3_nt: TGTGCCAGCAGCCCGTTACAGGGTTTTGAAGCTTTCTTT
cdr3_aa: CASSPLQGFEAFF

clone_size: .
j_call: TRBJ2-1
v_call: TRBV6-5
d_call: TRBD2
cdr3_length: 15
cdr3_nt: TGTGCCAGCAGTTACTCCGGGGGGGTCTACAATGAGCAGTTCTTC
cdr3_aa: CASSYSGGVYNEQFF

clone_size: few
j_call: TRBJ1-5
v_call: TRBV7-9
d_call: .
cdr3_length: 14
cdr3_nt: TGTGCCAGCAGCTCAGGGTGGAGCAATCAGCCCCAGCATTTT
cdr3_aa: CASSSGWSNQPQHF

clone_size: .
j_call: TRBJ1-5
v_call: TRBV6-5
d_call: TRBD1
cdr3_length: 15
cdr3_nt: TGTGCCAGCAGGGGGGACAGGGGGAAAAATCAGCCCCAGCATTTT
cdr3_aa: CASRGDRGKNQPQHF

clone_size: .
j_call: TRBJ2-6
v_call: TRBV14
d_call: TRBD1
cdr3_length: 17
cdr3_nt: TGTGCCAGCAGCTACGGGACAGGCGGCTCTGGGGCCAACGTCCTGACTTTC
cdr3_aa: CASSYGTGGSGANVLTF

clone_size: .
j_call: TRBJ2-3
v_call: TRBV9
d_call: .
cdr3_length: 15
cdr3_nt: TGTGCCAGCAGCGTAGCTTCTCTTAGCACAGATACGCAGTATTTT
cdr3_aa: CASSVASLSTDTQYF

clone_size: few
j_call: TRBJ2-5
v_call: TRBV6-4
d_call: .
cdr3_length: 16
cdr3_nt: TGTGCCAGCAGTGAGCCGGACACTCTCCAGGGGGAGACCCAGTACTTC
cdr3_aa: CASSEPDTLQGETQYF

clone_size: .
j_call: TRBJ2-1
v_call: TRBV9
d_call: TRBD1
cdr3_length: 16
cdr3_nt: TGTGCCAGCAGCGCGGGACAGGGAAACTCCTACAATGAGCAGTTCTTC
cdr3_aa: CASSAGQGNSYNEQFF

clone_size: .
j_call: TRBJ1-1
v_call: TRBV6-5
d_call: .
cdr3_length: 14
cdr3_nt: TGTGCCAGCAGTTACGGGGGCGGAGTTAATGAAGCTTTCTTT
cdr3_aa: CASSYGGGVNEAFF

clone_size: .
j_call: TRBJ2-1
v_call: TRBV3-1/TRBV3-2
d_call: .
cdr3_length: 16
cdr3_nt: TGTGCCAGCAGCCAAGTCCTCAGGGATTCGAGCAATGAGCAGTTCTTC
cdr3_aa: CASSQVLRDSSNEQFF

clone_size: .
j_call: TRBJ1-2
v_call: TRBV7-2
d_call: .
cdr3_length: 15
cdr3_nt: TGTGCCAGCAGCTTAGGTGCAGGGGTTATCTATGGCTACACCTTC
cdr3_aa: CASSLGAGVIYGYTF

clone_size: .
j_call: TRBJ2-1
v_call: TRBV5-6
d_call: TRBD2
cdr3_length: 16
cdr3_nt: TGTGCCAGCAGCTTGGTGCCTAGCGGGGGGACCTACGGGCAGTTCTTC
cdr3_aa: CASSLVPSGGTYGQFF

clone_size: .
j_call: TRBJ1-5
v_call: TRBV19
d_call: TRBD1
cdr3_length: 16
cdr3_nt: TGTGCCAGTAGTATACCCCAGGGGGTTTGGAATCAGCCCCAGCATTTT
cdr3_aa: CASSIPQGVWNQPQHF

clone_size: few
j_call: TRBJ2-2
v_call: TRBV2
d_call: TRBD2
cdr3_length: 16
cdr3_nt: TGTGCCAGCAGCTATACTAGCGGGGGGAACACCGGGGAGCTGTTTTTT
cdr3_aa: CASSYTSGGNTGELFF

clone_size: .
j_call: TRBJ2-6
v_call: TRBV14
d_call: .
cdr3_length: 14
cdr3_nt: TGTGCCAGCAGCCCCCCAAGGGGCGCCAACGTCCTGACTTTC
cdr3_aa: CASSPPRGANVLTF

clone_size: .
j_call: TRBJ2-1
v_call: TRBV6-6
d_call: .
cdr3_length: 16
cdr3_nt: TGTGCCAGCAGTCGAGTCTCCGGGATTTCGCACAATGAGCAGTTCTTC
cdr3_aa: CASSRVSGISHNEQFF

clone_size: .
j_call: TRBJ1-2
v_call: TRBV28
d_call: .
cdr3_length: 13
cdr3_nt: TGTGCCAGCAGTGCCGGGACTAGCCTCGGCTACACCTTC
cdr3_aa: CASSAGTSLGYTF

clone_size: .
j_call: TRBJ2-1
v_call: TRBV15
d_call: .
cdr3_length: 16
cdr3_nt: TGTGCCACCAGCGGACCCCGGACAGGGAGGGACAATGAGCAGTTCTTC
cdr3_aa: CATSGPRTGRDNEQFF

clone_size: .
j_call: TRBJ2-7
v_call: TRBV6-6
d_call: TRBD1
cdr3_length: 15
cdr3_nt: TGTGCCAGCATCTTATCACGGGACAGGGTGGAAGAGCAGTACTTC
cdr3_aa: CASILSRDRVEEQYF

clone_size: .
j_call: TRBJ2-2
v_call: TRBV19
d_call: TRBD1
cdr3_length: 15
cdr3_nt: TGTGCCAGTAGTATAGAGGACAGGGGAGCCGGGGAGCTGTTTTTT
cdr3_aa: CASSIEDRGAGELFF

clone_size: .
j_call: TRBJ2-3
v_call: TRBV5-1
d_call: .
cdr3_length: 12
cdr3_nt: TGCGCCAGCAGTTCTAGCGCAGATACGCAGTATTTT
cdr3_aa: CASSSSADTQYF

clone_size: .
j_call: TRBJ1-5
v_call: TRBV2
d_call: TRBD1
cdr3_length: 14
cdr3_nt: TGTGCCAGCAGTGACGACAGGGTCAGACAGCCCCAGCATTTT
cdr3_aa: CASSDDRVRQPQHF

clone_size: once
j_call: TRBJ2-3
v_call: TRBV18
d_call: TRBD1
cdr3_length: 16
cdr3_nt: TGTGCCAGCTCACCACAGAGGGGGCGGATCACAGATACGCAGTATTTT
cdr3_aa: CASSPQRGRITDTQYF

clone_size: .
j_call: TRBJ1-2
v_call: TRBV12-3/TRBV12-4
d_call: .
cdr3_length: 13
cdr3_nt: TGTGCCAGCAGTCCGGGAGAACTCTATGGCTACACCTTC
cdr3_aa: CASSPGELYGYTF

clone_size: .
j_call: TRBJ2-2
v_call: TRBV7-9
d_call: TRBD1
cdr3_length: 16
cdr3_nt: TGTGCCAGCAGCTTGGGACAGGTGTTATCTTCGGGGGAGCTGTTTTTT
cdr3_aa: CASSLGQVLSSGELFF

clone_size: .
j_call: TRBJ1-5
v_call: TRBV18
d_call: TRBD1
cdr3_length: 17
cdr3_nt: TGTGCCAGCTCAATCGGGACAGGGGGCGACAGGGGTCAGCCCCAGCATTTT
cdr3_aa: CASSIGTGGDRGQPQHF

clone_size: once
j_call: TRBJ2-3
v_call: TRBV7-9
d_call: TRBD1
cdr3_length: 15
cdr3_nt: TGTGCCAGCGGATCGACAGGGGCTAGCACAGATACGCAGTATTTT
cdr3_aa: CASGSTGASTDTQYF

clone_size: .
j_call: TRBJ2-3
v_call: TRBV2
d_call: TRBD2
cdr3_length: 14
cdr3_nt: TGTGCCAATTCCTTAGCGGGGAGCACAGATACGCAGTATTTT
cdr3_aa: CANSLAGSTDTQYF

clone_size: .
j_call: TRBJ2-7
v_call: TRBV6-5
d_call: .
cdr3_length: 15
cdr3_nt: TGTGCCAGCAGCTATACAGGGGGGGACTCCTACGAGCAGTACTTC
cdr3_aa: CASSYTGGDSYEQYF

clone_size: .
j_call: TRBJ1-2
v_call: TRBV3-1/TRBV3-2
d_call: TRBD1
cdr3_length: 16
cdr3_nt: TGTGCCAGCAGCCAATTGGGGGACAGGGAGGCCTATGGCTACACCTTC
cdr3_aa: CASSQLGDREAYGYTF

clone_size: once
j_call: TRBJ1-2
v_call: TRBV7-3
d_call: TRBD1
cdr3_length: 15
cdr3_nt: TGTGCCAGCAGCTTAATGGGACAGGGGGATTATGGCTACACCTTC
cdr3_aa: CASSLMGQGDYGYTF

clone_size: many
j_call: TRBJ1-2
v_call: TRBV5-4
d_call: TRBD1
cdr3_length: 12
cdr3_nt: TGTGCCAGCAGCATGCCGACAGGGCCACCCACCTTC
cdr3_aa: CASSMPTGPPTF

clone_size: .
j_call: TRBJ1-3
v_call: TRBV19
d_call: .
cdr3_length: 16
cdr3_nt: TGTGCCAGTAGTTTCTCCTCACGGGTCTCTGGAAACACCATATATTTT
cdr3_aa: CASSFSSRVSGNTIYF